A selection of T cell receptor beta chains follows, all from one sample in a study of CD8 T cells in Susac syndrome. A single record per CDR3 protein comes from TCRdb applying MiXCR to the immunoSEQ multiplex PCR reads. The profile shows about 120,000 distinct CDR3 sequences, 96% of them singletons. The sequencing sample was made of CD4+ T cells from PBMCs. These receptors were obtained from a human donor with Susac syndrome. The CDR3 runs from the conserved cysteine through the conserved F or W. Fields, in order: J gene, V gene, D gene, clone size, CDR3 DNA, CDR3 protein. D genes are given only for firm matches. Clone size, where shown, is once, few, many, or a class for clones that have expanded.

j_gene: TRBJ1-4; v_gene: TRBV12-3/TRBV12-4; d_gene: NA; abundance: NA; CDR3nt: TGTGCCAGCAGTTACCGGGCCGGGGTTAATGAAAAACTGTTTTTT; CDR3aa: CASSYRAGVNEKLFF
j_gene: TRBJ2-3; v_gene: TRBV20-1; d_gene: NA; abundance: NA; CDR3nt: TGCAGTGCTGCTGACAGGGACTTGAGCACAGATACGCAGTATTTT; CDR3aa: CSAADRDLSTDTQYF
j_gene: TRBJ2-7; v_gene: TRBV20-1; d_gene: TRBD2; abundance: NA; CDR3nt: TGCAGTGCTAAAGGACTAGCGGGAGTTTCCTACGAGCAGTACTTC; CDR3aa: CSAKGLAGVSYEQYF
j_gene: TRBJ2-1; v_gene: TRBV27; d_gene: TRBD2; abundance: NA; CDR3nt: TGTGCCAGCAGTTTAAGAGCGGGAGTAGTCAATGAGCAGTTCTTC; CDR3aa: CASSLRAGVVNEQFF
j_gene: TRBJ2-7; v_gene: TRBV5-6; d_gene: NA; abundance: NA; CDR3nt: TGTGCCAGCAGCCCGGGAGACGGCCGGACCGAGCAGTACTTC; CDR3aa: CASSPGDGRTEQYF
j_gene: TRBJ1-1; v_gene: TRBV20-1; d_gene: TRBD1; abundance: NA; CDR3nt: TGCAGTGCTAGCAGGGACAGTCGGGCCACTGAAGCTTTCTTT; CDR3aa: CSASRDSRATEAFF
j_gene: TRBJ2-3; v_gene: TRBV3-1; d_gene: NA; abundance: NA; CDR3nt: TGTGCCAGCAGCCAAGATGTCGCGAGCATCTCGCAGTATTTT; CDR3aa: CASSQDVASISQYF
j_gene: TRBJ1-1; v_gene: TRBV11-2; d_gene: NA; abundance: NA; CDR3nt: TGTGCCAGCAGCCCGACCCTGGGGGACACTGAAGCTTTCTTT; CDR3aa: CASSPTLGDTEAFF
j_gene: TRBJ2-7; v_gene: TRBV18; d_gene: NA; abundance: NA; CDR3nt: TGTGCCAGCTCACGAGGGACCGGCATTTCGTACGAGCAGTACTTC; CDR3aa: CASSRGTGISYEQYF
j_gene: TRBJ1-1; v_gene: TRBV28; d_gene: NA; abundance: NA; CDR3nt: TGTGCCAGCAGCTCCACAGGGAGAAACACTGAAGCTTTCTTT; CDR3aa: CASSSTGRNTEAFF
j_gene: TRBJ2-7; v_gene: TRBV7-2; d_gene: NA; abundance: NA; CDR3nt: TGTGCCAGCAGCTCGACAGTTTACGAGCAGTACTTC; CDR3aa: CASSSTVYEQYF
j_gene: TRBJ1-1; v_gene: TRBV5-1; d_gene: NA; abundance: once; CDR3nt: TGCGCCAGCAGACAAAGGGTTGCGGACACTGAAGCTTTCTTT; CDR3aa: CASRQRVADTEAFF
j_gene: TRBJ2-7; v_gene: TRBV2; d_gene: NA; abundance: NA; CDR3nt: TGTGCCAGCAGTGGTCCGGAGACACTAGGAACCTACGAGCAGTACTTC; CDR3aa: CASSGPETLGTYEQYF
j_gene: TRBJ2-1; v_gene: TRBV29-1; d_gene: NA; abundance: NA; CDR3nt: TGCAGCGTTGTCTCCTGGGATGAGCAGTTCTTC; CDR3aa: CSVVSWDEQFF
j_gene: TRBJ2-5; v_gene: TRBV3-1; d_gene: TRBD2; abundance: NA; CDR3nt: TGTGCCAGCAGTCGAAGGACTAGCGGAGCCACCCAGTACTTC; CDR3aa: CASSRRTSGATQYF
j_gene: TRBJ2-1; v_gene: TRBV29-1; d_gene: TRBD1; abundance: NA; CDR3nt: TGCAGCGTTGATGTGGGACAGGGCTCCTACAATGAGCAGTTCTTC; CDR3aa: CSVDVGQGSYNEQFF
j_gene: TRBJ1-4; v_gene: TRBV12-3/TRBV12-4; d_gene: NA; abundance: NA; CDR3nt: TGTGCCAGCAGTTCACGGGAAGGCCGGGGAAAACTGTTTTTT; CDR3aa: CASSSREGRGKLFF
j_gene: TRBJ2-7; v_gene: TRBV3-1; d_gene: NA; abundance: NA; CDR3nt: TGTGCCAGCAGCCAAGATTTGAGGGTCCTCGAGCAGTACTTC; CDR3aa: CASSQDLRVLEQYF
j_gene: TRBJ2-5; v_gene: TRBV20-1; d_gene: TRBD2; abundance: NA; CDR3nt: TGCAGTGCTAGTCCGCTGACTAGCGGGAAAGAGACCCAGTACTTC; CDR3aa: CSASPLTSGKETQYF
j_gene: TRBJ2-7; v_gene: TRBV20-1; d_gene: NA; abundance: NA; CDR3nt: TGCAGTGCTAGAGATCAACTGCCCTACGAGCAGTACTTC; CDR3aa: CSARDQLPYEQYF
j_gene: TRBJ2-1; v_gene: TRBV5-4; d_gene: TRBD1; abundance: NA; CDR3nt: TGTGCCAGCAGCTTGGACAGGGGGACGTACAATGAGCAGTTCTTC; CDR3aa: CASSLDRGTYNEQFF
j_gene: TRBJ2-2; v_gene: TRBV14; d_gene: NA; abundance: NA; CDR3nt: TGTGCCAGCAGCCAAATTAGACTGACCAGCGGGGAGCTGTTTTTT; CDR3aa: CASSQIRLTSGELFF
j_gene: TRBJ2-1; v_gene: TRBV7-3; d_gene: TRBD2; abundance: NA; CDR3nt: TGTGCCAGCAGCGGACTAGTGAGTGGTGAGCAGTTCTTC; CDR3aa: CASSGLVSGEQFF
j_gene: TRBJ2-7; v_gene: TRBV28; d_gene: TRBD2; abundance: NA; CDR3nt: TGTGCCAGCAGTTTGGGAGGGTACCGACCTTACGAGCAGTACTTC; CDR3aa: CASSLGGYRPYEQYF
j_gene: TRBJ2-7; v_gene: TRBV5-4; d_gene: NA; abundance: NA; CDR3nt: TGTGCCAGCAGCTTGGCTCAGGGGCTCACCTACGAGCAGTACTTC; CDR3aa: CASSLAQGLTYEQYF
j_gene: TRBJ2-3; v_gene: TRBV7-3; d_gene: TRBD1; abundance: NA; CDR3nt: TGTGCCAGCAGCCAAAGACAGGGAACGCAGTATTTT; CDR3aa: CASSQRQGTQYF
j_gene: TRBJ1-1; v_gene: TRBV3-1; d_gene: NA; abundance: NA; CDR3nt: TGTGCCAGCAGCCCGCGGCGATGGTCCCAGAACACTGAAGCTTTCTTT; CDR3aa: CASSPRRWSQNTEAFF
j_gene: TRBJ2-1; v_gene: TRBV27; d_gene: NA; abundance: NA; CDR3nt: TGTGCCAGCAGTTTATTCCCTGGAACCTACAATGAGCAGTTCTTC; CDR3aa: CASSLFPGTYNEQFF
j_gene: TRBJ2-1; v_gene: TRBV18; d_gene: NA; abundance: NA; CDR3nt: TGTGCCAGCTCACCACCGCCGGCGGGGTCCTACAATGAGCAGTTCTTC; CDR3aa: CASSPPPAGSYNEQFF
j_gene: TRBJ1-1; v_gene: TRBV20-1; d_gene: NA; abundance: NA; CDR3nt: TGCAGTGTAGCGTCGGCCCTCGGAGTGGCTTTCTTT; CDR3aa: CSVASALGVAFF
j_gene: TRBJ2-1; v_gene: TRBV30; d_gene: NA; abundance: NA; CDR3nt: TGTGCCTGGAGTCGTCAATGGGATGAGCAGTTCTTC; CDR3aa: CAWSRQWDEQFF
j_gene: TRBJ2-1; v_gene: TRBV7-2; d_gene: NA; abundance: NA; CDR3nt: TGTGCCAGCAGCTTAATGACCGACGGGGTGCAGTTCTTC; CDR3aa: CASSLMTDGVQFF
j_gene: TRBJ1-5; v_gene: TRBV7-2; d_gene: TRBD1; abundance: NA; CDR3nt: TGTGCCAGCAGCTTCCGGGACAGGCCGAATCAGCCCCAGCATTTT; CDR3aa: CASSFRDRPNQPQHF
j_gene: TRBJ2-2; v_gene: TRBV5-6; d_gene: NA; abundance: NA; CDR3nt: TGTGCCAGCAGCAGGGTCACCGGGGAGCTGTTTTTT; CDR3aa: CASSRVTGELFF
j_gene: TRBJ2-7; v_gene: TRBV10-3; d_gene: NA; abundance: NA; CDR3nt: TGTGCCATCAGCTCGGACGGAGCCTACGAGCAGTACTTC; CDR3aa: CAISSDGAYEQYF
j_gene: TRBJ2-7; v_gene: TRBV7-2; d_gene: NA; abundance: NA; CDR3nt: TGTGCCAGCAGCCAAGACAGGACAGACGACGAGCAGTACTTC; CDR3aa: CASSQDRTDDEQYF
j_gene: TRBJ2-7; v_gene: TRBV4-2; d_gene: TRBD1; abundance: NA; CDR3nt: TGTGCCAGCAGCCAACTTGGGGGACAGAACTCCTACGAGCAGTACTTC; CDR3aa: CASSQLGGQNSYEQYF
j_gene: TRBJ2-7; v_gene: TRBV4-1; d_gene: TRBD2; abundance: NA; CDR3nt: TGCGCCAGCAGCCAAACCCCGGGACTAGCGGCAGGCGAGCAGTACTTC; CDR3aa: CASSQTPGLAAGEQYF
j_gene: TRBJ2-5; v_gene: TRBV29-1; d_gene: TRBD1; abundance: NA; CDR3nt: TGCAGCGTCGATAGCCCAGGGGGAGAGACCCAGTACTTC; CDR3aa: CSVDSPGGETQYF
j_gene: TRBJ1-1; v_gene: TRBV29-1; d_gene: TRBD1; abundance: NA; CDR3nt: TGCAGCGCCCGGGACAGAAACACTGAAGCTTTCTTT; CDR3aa: CSARDRNTEAFF
j_gene: TRBJ1-1; v_gene: TRBV29-1; d_gene: NA; abundance: NA; CDR3nt: TGCAGCGCCATGGCGCGGGGGGCGAACACTGAAGCTTTCTTT; CDR3aa: CSAMARGANTEAFF
j_gene: TRBJ1-2; v_gene: TRBV20-1; d_gene: NA; abundance: NA; CDR3nt: TGCAGTGCTAGATCACAGGGAGCTAACTATGGCTACACCTTC; CDR3aa: CSARSQGANYGYTF
j_gene: TRBJ2-2; v_gene: TRBV5-1; d_gene: NA; abundance: once; CDR3nt: TGCGCCAGCAGCTTCCCGGGAGAGTACACCGGGGAGCTGTTTTTT; CDR3aa: CASSFPGEYTGELFF
j_gene: TRBJ2-2; v_gene: TRBV20-1; d_gene: NA; abundance: NA; CDR3nt: TGCAGTGCTAGAGGAAACAGGGAAGGTGTTAGAGCCGGGGAGCTGTTTTTT; CDR3aa: CSARGNREGVRAGELFF